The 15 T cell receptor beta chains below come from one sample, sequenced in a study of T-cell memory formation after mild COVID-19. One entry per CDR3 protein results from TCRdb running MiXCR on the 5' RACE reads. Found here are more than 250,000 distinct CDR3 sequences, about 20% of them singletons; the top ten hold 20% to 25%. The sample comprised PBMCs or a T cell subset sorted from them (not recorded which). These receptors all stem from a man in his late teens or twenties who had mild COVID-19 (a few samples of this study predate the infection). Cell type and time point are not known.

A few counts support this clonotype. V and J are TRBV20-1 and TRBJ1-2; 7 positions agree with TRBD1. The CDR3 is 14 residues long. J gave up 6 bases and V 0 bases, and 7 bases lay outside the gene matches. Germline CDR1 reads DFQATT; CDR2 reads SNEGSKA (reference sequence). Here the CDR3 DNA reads TGCAGTGCTAGAGATCTAGAACAGGGGCATGGCTACACCTTC. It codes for CSARDLEQGHGYTF.

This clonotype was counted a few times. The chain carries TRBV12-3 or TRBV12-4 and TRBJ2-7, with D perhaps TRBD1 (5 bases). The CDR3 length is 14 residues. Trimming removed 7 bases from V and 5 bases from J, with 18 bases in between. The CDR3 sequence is CASTLGQGTNEQYF. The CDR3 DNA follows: TGTGCCAGCACCCTGGGGCAGGGAACCAACGAGCAGTACTTC.

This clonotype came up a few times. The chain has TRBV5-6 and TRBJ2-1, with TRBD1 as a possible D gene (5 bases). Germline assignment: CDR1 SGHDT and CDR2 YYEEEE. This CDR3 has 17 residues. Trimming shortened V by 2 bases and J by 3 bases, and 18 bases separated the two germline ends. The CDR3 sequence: CASSFGARQALYNEQFF. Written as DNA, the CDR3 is TGTGCCAGCAGCTTTGGGGCCCGCCAGGCCCTCTACAATGAGCAGTTCTTC.

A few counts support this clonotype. The CDR3 reads CASSSPDREENTIYF. The DNA of the CDR3 is TGTGCCAGCAGCTCGCCAGACAGGGAGGAAAACACCATATATTTT. This chain joins TRBV11-2 and TRBJ1-3; 7 bases agree with TRBD1. J was trimmed by 6 bases and V by 4 bases; bases with no gene match: 9. Germline lookup yields CDR1 SGHAT and CDR2 FQNNGV. This CDR3 region has 15 residues.

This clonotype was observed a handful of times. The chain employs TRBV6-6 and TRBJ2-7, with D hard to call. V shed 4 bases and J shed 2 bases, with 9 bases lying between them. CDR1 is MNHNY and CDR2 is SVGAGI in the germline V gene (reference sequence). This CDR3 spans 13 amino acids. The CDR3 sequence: CASSLQQTYEQYV. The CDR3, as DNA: TGTGCCAGCAGTTTACAGCAAACCTACGAGCAGTACGTC.

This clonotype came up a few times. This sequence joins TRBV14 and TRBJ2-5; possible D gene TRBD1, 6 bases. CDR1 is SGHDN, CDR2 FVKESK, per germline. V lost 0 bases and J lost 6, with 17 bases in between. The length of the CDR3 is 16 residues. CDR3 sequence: CASSQDLTTWGQTQYF. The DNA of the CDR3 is TGTGCCAGCAGCCAAGATTTAACTACTTGGGGGCAGACCCAGTACTTC.

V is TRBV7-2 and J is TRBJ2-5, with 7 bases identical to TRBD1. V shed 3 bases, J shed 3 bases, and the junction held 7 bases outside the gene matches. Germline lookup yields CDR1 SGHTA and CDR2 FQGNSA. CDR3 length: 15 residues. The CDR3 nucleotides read TGTGCCAGCAGCTTGGACAGGAGCAGAGAAGAGACCCAGTACTTC. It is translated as CASSLDRSREETQYF.

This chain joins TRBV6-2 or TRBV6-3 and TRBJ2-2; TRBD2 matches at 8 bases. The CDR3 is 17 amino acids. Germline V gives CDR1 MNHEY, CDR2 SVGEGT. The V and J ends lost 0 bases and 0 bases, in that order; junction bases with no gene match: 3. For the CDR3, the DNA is TGTGCCAGCAGTTACTCGTCAGCGGGGGCGAACACCGGGGAGCTGTTTTTT. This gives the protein CASSYSSAGANTGELFF.

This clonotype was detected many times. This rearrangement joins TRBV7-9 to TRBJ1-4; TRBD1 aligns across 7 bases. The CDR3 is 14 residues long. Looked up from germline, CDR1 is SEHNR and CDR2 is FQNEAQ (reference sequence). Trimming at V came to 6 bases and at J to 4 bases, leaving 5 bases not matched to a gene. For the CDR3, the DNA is TGTGCCAGCAGAGATAACAGGGGTAATGAAAAACTGTTTTTT. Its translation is CASRDNRGNEKLFF.

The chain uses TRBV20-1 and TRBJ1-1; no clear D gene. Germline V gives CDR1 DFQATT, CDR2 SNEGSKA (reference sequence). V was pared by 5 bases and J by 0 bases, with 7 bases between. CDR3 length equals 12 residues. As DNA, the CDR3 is TGCAGTGCTGGCGCGGTGAACACTGAAGCTTTCTTT. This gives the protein CSAGAVNTEAFF.

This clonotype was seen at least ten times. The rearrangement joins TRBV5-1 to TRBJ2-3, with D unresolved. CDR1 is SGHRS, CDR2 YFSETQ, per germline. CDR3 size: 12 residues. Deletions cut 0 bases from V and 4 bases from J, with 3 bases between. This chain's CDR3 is CASSLVSDTQYF. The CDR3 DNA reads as TGCGCCAGCAGCTTGGTGTCAGATACGCAGTATTTT.

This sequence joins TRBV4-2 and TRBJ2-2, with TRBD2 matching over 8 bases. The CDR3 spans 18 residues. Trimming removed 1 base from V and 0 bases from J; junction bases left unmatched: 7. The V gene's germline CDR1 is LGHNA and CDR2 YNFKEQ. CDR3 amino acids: CASSQALKRGTNTGELFF. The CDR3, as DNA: TGTGCCAGCAGCCAAGCCTTGAAGCGGGGGACGAACACCGGGGAGCTGTTTTTT.

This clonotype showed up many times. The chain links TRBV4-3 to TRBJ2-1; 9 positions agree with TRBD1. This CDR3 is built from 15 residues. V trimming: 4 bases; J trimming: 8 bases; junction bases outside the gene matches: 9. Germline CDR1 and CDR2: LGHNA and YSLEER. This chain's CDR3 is CASSLNRGLIHEQFF. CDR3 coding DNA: TGCGCCAGCAGCCTTAACAGGGGGCTAATTCATGAGCAGTTCTTC.

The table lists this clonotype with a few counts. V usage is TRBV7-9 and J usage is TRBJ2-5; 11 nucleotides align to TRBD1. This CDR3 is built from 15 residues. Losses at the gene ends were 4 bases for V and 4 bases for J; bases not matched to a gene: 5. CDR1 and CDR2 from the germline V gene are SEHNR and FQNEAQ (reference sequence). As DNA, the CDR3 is TGTGCCAGCAGCTCCGGACAGGGGGCTGGAGAGACCCAGTACTTC. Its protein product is CASSSGQGAGETQYF.

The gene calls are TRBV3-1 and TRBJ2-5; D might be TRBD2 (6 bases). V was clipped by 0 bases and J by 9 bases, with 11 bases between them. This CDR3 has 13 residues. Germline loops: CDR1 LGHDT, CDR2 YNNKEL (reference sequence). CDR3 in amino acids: CASSQEFREAQYF. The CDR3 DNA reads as TGTGCCAGCAGCCAAGAATTCAGGGAGGCCCAGTACTTC.